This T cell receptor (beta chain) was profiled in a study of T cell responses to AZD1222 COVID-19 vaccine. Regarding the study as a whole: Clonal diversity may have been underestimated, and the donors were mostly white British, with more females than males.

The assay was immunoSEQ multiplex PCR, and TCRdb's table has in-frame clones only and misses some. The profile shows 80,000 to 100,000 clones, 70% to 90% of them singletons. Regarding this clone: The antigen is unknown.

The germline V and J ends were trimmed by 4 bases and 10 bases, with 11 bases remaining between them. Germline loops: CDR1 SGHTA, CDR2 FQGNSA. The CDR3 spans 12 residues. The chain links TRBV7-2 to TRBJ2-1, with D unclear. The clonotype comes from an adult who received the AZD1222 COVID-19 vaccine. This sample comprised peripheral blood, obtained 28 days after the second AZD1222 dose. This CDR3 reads CASSSATTEQFF. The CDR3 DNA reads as TGTGCCAGCAGCTCCGCAACTACGGAGCAGTTCTTC.